This T cell receptor beta chain originates from a study of shared clonotypes between healthy human individuals (dated by TCRdb to about 2020). Study-wide context: The cohort included three men and a couple of women between 18 and 49 years of age. Per donor, three plates each were used for CD4 naive and CD4 memory, two for CD8 naive, and one for CD8 memory. Blood TCR repertoires of about 5 healthy adults were deeply sequenced to estimate repertoire size and the extent of clonotype sharing between individuals. Different laboratories and diverse techniques were used to prepare libraries and sequence TCR repertoires, to increase sequencing depth and limit assay-specific biases. Each donor's leukapheresis produced roughly between roughly 0.85 and 9.5 billion PBMCs.

Study-wide findings and limitations: The genetic and exposure-history diversity represented was limited by the small number of donors. Incomplete sequencing was indicated by rarefaction of sorted-subset datasets, despite the large sequencing depth. Naive subsets generally had larger estimated clonotype richness than memory subsets did. Higher generation probabilities were observed for clonotypes shared by all four sorted-subset donors than for non-shared clonotypes. Based on pairwise subsampling, the degree of clonotype sharing among donors was expected to be affected by sequencing depth. Only blood was sampled, and tissue TCR repertoires likely differ from those in blood. Sharing across four donors was observed for roughly 5.4% of naive CD4, less than 4% of naive CD8, 2% to 2.5% of memory CD4, and about 0.38% of memory CD8 clonotypes.

The donors were healthy, HIV-negative adults with no recently reported acute infections or vaccinations. Every donor was a Caucasian adult residing in Nashville, Tennessee, USA. Magnetic negative selection was used to enrich CD4+ T cells, after which naive cells were positively selected on CD45RA and the negative fraction became the memory subset. Blood was collected by leukapheresis, and PBMCs were isolated by Ficoll-Histopaque density gradient centrifugation and then cryopreserved in liquid nitrogen vapor phase. Analytical flow cytometry was used to check the purity and quantity of every magnetically sorted T cell population. From each sorted fraction, genomic DNA was isolated and quantified by UV absorbance on a Nanodrop 2000c. Using the deep immunoSEQ assay, multiplex PCR amplified TCR CDR3 regions from genomic DNA. Genomic DNA extracted from each cell subset was distributed evenly over all wells of several immunoSEQ 96-well plates, and each plate served as one replicate. For sorted subsets, roughly 200 ng of genomic DNA, equivalent to tens of thousands of T cell genomes, went into each replicate PCR. Purified libraries were measured with a Qubit 3.0 fluorometer, size-checked on a Bioanalyzer 2100, and measured again with the KAPA Library Quantification kit. Every immunoSEQ 96-well plate was sequenced on a separate single-read 150-cycle Illumina NextSeq 550 flow cell. The authors' pipeline ran thus. The immunoSEQ output contained only junctional sequences without quality scores, so filtering could not match that applied to full-length reads. To assign V/J genes and CDR3, sequences were annotated against IMGT germline references using PyIR, a Python wrapper for IgBLAST v1.9. Reads were removed for weak V/J assignments (E-value above 1e-6), missing CDR3, stop codons, out-of-frame junctions, or ambiguous translated residues. A V3J clonotype was defined by an identical inferred V gene, J gene, and CDR3 amino acid sequence. Percentage overlap between repertoires was calculated by dividing the number of shared unique clonotypes by the size of the smaller repertoire. Repertoire richness was assessed with RTK rarefaction, the Chao1 estimator, and Recon v2.1 estimates of unobserved clonotypes. OLGA was used to compute generation probabilities for all TCRbeta clonotypes that the gDNA method yielded from a few donors. The immuneACCESS repertoire file appears here via TCRdb, limited to in-frame rearrangements. These files lack a portion of the clones; in checked studies, under half of the deficit traces to unresolved V genes, and the cause of the others is not known. The V and J calls and clone size come from that table; D and trimming were worked out from the DNA. The sample contains approximately 1,500,000 clones, 95% to 99% of them found a single time. The leading ten clones occupy roughly 0.4% of the sample.

Measured from the cysteine to the phenylalanine, the CDR3 is 14 residues long. Left in the record is the CDR3 DNA by itself, 42 bases read in frame from the first base. From a lookup of the germline V gene, CDR1 and CDR2 are KGHSY and FQNENV. V is clipped by 3 bases and J by 5 bases, and the sequence between their germline boundaries is 13 bases long. A remark on this clone: There is no known antigen for this receptor. Per-base qualities were not stored, and no clone one base away is much larger.

This receptor was obtained from a man younger than 40 in good health. The receptor chain draws on TRBV16 and TRBJ2-5, with the D gene call left open. Sequencing was performed on naive CD4+ T cells sorted from blood. The meaning of the sample's cell subset or site label: CD45RA+ positively selected. In nucleotides, the sequence is TGTGCCAGCAGCCAGGGCAGGACGGAGGAGACCCAGTACTTC. Its product reads: CASSQGRTEETQYF. With all but the CDR3 taken from the reference TRBV16 and TRBJ2-5 genes, the full variable domain is: GEEVAQTPKHLVRGEGQKAKLYCAPIKGHSYVFWYQQVLKNEFKFLISFQNENVFDETGMPKERFSAKCLPNSPCSLEIQATKLEDSAVYFCASSQGRTEETQYFGPGTRLLVL.